This TCR beta chain was sequenced in a study of high-grade serous ovarian cancer treatment subgroups (dated by TCRdb to the early 2020s). With regard to the full study: On average, sequencing produced approximately 15,000 reads and over 7,000 unique TCR beta rearrangements for each sample. The study examined TCR beta repertoires in high-grade serous ovarian cancer patients who were grouped under a laparoscopic triage algorithm by complete gross resection or by neoadjuvant chemotherapy response. The cohort comprised approximately 30 patients: roughly 10 with no residual disease after primary surgery (R0), roughly 10 excellent NACT responders, and roughly 10 poor NACT responders. Each patient contributed one primary tumor and two metastatic tumor samples, giving around 87 samples in total.

Study-wide conclusions, independent of this receptor: Tumors from the same patient had repertoire similarity ranging from 0.11 to 0.79, while tumors from different patients showed almost no similarity. Bulk tumor TCR sequencing lacked spatial information, limiting insight into HGSC tumor complexity and diversity. TCR repertoire analyses were focused on CDR3, and CDR1 and CDR2 were not analyzed. Neoantigen level correlated positively with TCR clonal relatedness, and copy number variation and mutation load from whole-genome sequencing showed a positive trend with TCR clonal relatedness.

High-throughput TCR profiling via ImmunoSEQ was performed on the 80 to 100 tumor samples. On the study's bioinformatics: Repertoire diversity metrics included richness (unique productive sequences), clonality, evenness and relatedness; Bhattacharyya coefficient assessed similarity between samples. A sensitivity analysis that removed TCRs with fewer than two reads produced consistent conclusions. What TCRdb holds here is the immuneACCESS table cut down to in-frame rearrangements. Part of the clones is not present; checked against another copy, under half of the missing clones reflect an unresolved V gene, and the others are unexplained. V, J and clone size are those of that table, while D and trimming were read from the DNA. This sample lists a few thousand clones; about 68% were detected once. More than 8.5% of the sample is in the top ten clones. Comment on this clone: Its recognized antigen is unknown. No qualities accompany the bases; no much larger clone lies one base away.

Collection of tumor samples took place before definitive surgery or chemotherapy. The MD Anderson Biospecimen Extraction Resource handled genomic DNA extraction, while the MD Anderson Cancer Genomics Laboratory carried out the TCR sequencing. V is shortened by 4 bases, J by 4 bases, and the region joining them spans 17 bases. Taken from the germline V gene, the CDR1 and CDR2 loops are SGHRS and YFSETQ. From the cysteine through the phenylalanine, the CDR3 covers 15 amino acids. Of all the DNA, just the CDR3 is kept, 45 bases in frame from base 1. The TCR originated in a human donor with high-grade serous ovarian cancer. Rearrangement joined TRBV5-1 to TRBJ1-1; matching of 5 bases hints at TRBD1 as the D gene. Sequencing was carried out using tumor tissue. The sequenced DNA: TGCGCCAGCAGCGTACAGGTGGGCTCCGGCACTGAAGCTTTCTTT. It encodes CASSVQVGSGTEAFF. Where the CDR3 stops, the reference TRBV5-1 and TRBJ1-1 genes take over; the full variable domain is KAGVTQTPRYLIKTRGQQVTLSCSPISGHRSVSWYQQTPGQGLQFLFEYFSETQRNKGNFPGRFSGRQFSNSRSEMNVSTLELGDSALYLCASSVQVGSGTEAFFGQGTRLTVV.